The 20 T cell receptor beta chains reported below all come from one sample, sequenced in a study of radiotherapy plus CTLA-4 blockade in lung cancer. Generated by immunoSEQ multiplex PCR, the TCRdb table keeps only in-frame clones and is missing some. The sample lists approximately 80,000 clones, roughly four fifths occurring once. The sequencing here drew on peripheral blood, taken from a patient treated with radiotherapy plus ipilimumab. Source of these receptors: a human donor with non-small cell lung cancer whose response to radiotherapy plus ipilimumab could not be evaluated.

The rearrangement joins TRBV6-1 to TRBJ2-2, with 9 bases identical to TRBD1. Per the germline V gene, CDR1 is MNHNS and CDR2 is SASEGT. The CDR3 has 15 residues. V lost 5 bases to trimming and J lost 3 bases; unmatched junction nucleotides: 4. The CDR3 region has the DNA TGTGCCAGCAGTAACAGGGGGCAAGACACCGGGGAGCTGTTTTTT. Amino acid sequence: CASSNRGQDTGELFF.

CDR3 bases: TGCGCCAGCAGCTCGTGGACAGGCCTAATGAACACTGAAGCTTTCTTT. This codes for CASSSWTGLMNTEAFF. This sequence joins TRBV5-1 and TRBJ1-1, with 7 bases aligning to TRBD1. Trimming at V came to 3 bases and at J to 0 bases, leaving 8 bases not matched to a gene. There are 16 residues in the CDR3. Germline CDR1 reads SGHRS; CDR2 reads YFSETQ.

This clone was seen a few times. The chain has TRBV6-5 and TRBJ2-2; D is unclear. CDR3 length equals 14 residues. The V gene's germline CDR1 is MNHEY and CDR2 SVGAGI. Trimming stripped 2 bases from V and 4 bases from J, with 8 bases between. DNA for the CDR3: TGTGCCAGCAGTTACCTCGGTTCCACCGGGGAGCTGTTTTTT. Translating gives CASSYLGSTGELFF.

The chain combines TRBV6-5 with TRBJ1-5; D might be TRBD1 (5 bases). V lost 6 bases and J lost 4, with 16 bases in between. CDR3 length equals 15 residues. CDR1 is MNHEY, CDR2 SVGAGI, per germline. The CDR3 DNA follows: TGTGCCAGCAGACCCACTCTCGGGGGGAATCAGCCCCAGCATTTT. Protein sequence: CASRPTLGGNQPQHF.

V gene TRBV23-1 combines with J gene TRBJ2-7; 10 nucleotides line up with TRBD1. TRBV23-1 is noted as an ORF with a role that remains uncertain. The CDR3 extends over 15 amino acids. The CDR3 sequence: CASARNRDRGVEQYF. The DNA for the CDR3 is TGCGCATCTGCTCGCAACCGGGACAGGGGAGTCGAGCAGTACTTC.

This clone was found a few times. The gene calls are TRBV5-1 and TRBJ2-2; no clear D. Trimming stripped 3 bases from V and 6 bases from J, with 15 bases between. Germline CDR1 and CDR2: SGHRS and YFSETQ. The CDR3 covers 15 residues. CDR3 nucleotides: TGCGCCAGCAGCTGGGCCCTGGTGGGTTCCGGGGAGCTGTTTTTT. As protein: CASSWALVGSGELFF.

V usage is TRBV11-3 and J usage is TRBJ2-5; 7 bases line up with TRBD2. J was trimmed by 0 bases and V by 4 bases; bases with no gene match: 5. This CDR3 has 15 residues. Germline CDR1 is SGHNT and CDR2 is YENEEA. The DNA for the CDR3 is TGTGCCAGCAGCTCGTACGCGGGGGACCAAGAGACCCAGTACTTC. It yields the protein CASSSYAGDQETQYF.

CDR3 nucleotide sequence: TGTGCCATCGAAGGGGACTATGGCTACACCTTC. Residues: CAIEGDYGYTF. The genes are TRBV28 and TRBJ1-2; D possibly corresponds to TRBD1 (5 bases). The CDR3 length is 11 residues. Trimming cost V 10 bases and J 3 bases, with 9 bases left between them. CDR1 and CDR2 (germline): MDHEN, SYDVKM.

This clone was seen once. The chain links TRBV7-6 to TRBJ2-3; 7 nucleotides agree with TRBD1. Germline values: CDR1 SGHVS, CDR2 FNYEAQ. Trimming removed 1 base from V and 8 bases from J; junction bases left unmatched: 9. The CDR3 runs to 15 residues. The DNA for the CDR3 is TGTGCCAGCAGCTTAGGGGGGACAGTTTCGGCTACGCAGTATTTT. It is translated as CASSLGGTVSATQYF. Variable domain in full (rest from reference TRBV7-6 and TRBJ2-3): GAGVSQSPRYKVTKRGQDVALRCDPISGHVSLYWYRQALGQGPEFLTYFNYEAQQDKSGLPNDRFSAERPEGSISTLTIQRTEQRDSAMYRCASSLGGTVSATQYFGPGTRLTVL.

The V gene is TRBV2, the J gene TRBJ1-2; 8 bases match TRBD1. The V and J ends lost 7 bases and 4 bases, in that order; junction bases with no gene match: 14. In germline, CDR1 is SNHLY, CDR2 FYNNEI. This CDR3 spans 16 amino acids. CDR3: CASTLDRGPLGYGYTF. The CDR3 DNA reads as TGTGCCAGCACTCTCGACAGGGGTCCGCTTGGCTATGGCTACACCTTC. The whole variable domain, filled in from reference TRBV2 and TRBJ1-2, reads EPEVTQTPSHQVTQMGQEVILRCVPISNHLYFYWYRQILGQKVEFLVSFYNNEISEKSEIFDDQFSVERPDGSNFTLKIRSTKLEDSAMYFCASTLDRGPLGYGYTFGSGTRLTVV.

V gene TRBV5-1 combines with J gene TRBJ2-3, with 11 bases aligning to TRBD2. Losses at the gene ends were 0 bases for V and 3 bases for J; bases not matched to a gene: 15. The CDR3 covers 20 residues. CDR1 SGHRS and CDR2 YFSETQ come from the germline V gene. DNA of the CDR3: TGCGCCAGCAGCTTGGCGGTTGGACTAGCGGGTATGGAAGTGACAGATACGCAGTATTTT. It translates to CASSLAVGLAGMEVTDTQYF.

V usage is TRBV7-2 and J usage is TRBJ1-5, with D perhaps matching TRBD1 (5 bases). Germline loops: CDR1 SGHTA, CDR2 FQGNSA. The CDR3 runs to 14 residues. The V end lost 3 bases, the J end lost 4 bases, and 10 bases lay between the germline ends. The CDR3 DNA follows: TGTGCCAGCAGCTTGCGGCAGGGAAATCAGCCCCAGCATTTT. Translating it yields CASSLRQGNQPQHF.

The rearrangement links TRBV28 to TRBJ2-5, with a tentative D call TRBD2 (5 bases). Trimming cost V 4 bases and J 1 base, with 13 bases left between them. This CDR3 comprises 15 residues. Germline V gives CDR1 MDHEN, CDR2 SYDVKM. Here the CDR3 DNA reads TGTGCCAGCAGTTGGATTTGGAGGCTCCAAGAGACCCAGTACTTC. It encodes CASSWIWRLQETQYF.

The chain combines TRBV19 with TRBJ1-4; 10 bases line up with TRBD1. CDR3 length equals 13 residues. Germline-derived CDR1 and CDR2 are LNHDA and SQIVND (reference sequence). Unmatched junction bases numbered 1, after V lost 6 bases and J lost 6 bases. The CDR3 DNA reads TGTGCCAGTAGGGACAGGGGGGATGAAAAACTGTTTTTT. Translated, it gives CASRDRGDEKLFF.

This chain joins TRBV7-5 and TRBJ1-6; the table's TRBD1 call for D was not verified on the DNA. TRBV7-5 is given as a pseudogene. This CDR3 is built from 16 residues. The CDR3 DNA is TGTGCCAGAAGCTTAGTAGGGGGCTTCTATAATTCACCCCTCCACTTT. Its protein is CARSLVGGFYNSPLHF.

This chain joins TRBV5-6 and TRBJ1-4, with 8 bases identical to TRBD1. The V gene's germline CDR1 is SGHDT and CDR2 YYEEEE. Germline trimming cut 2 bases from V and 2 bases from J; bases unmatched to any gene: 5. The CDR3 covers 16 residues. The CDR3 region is CASSFNSGGTNEKLFF. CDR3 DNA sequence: TGTGCCAGCAGCTTCAATTCAGGGGGCACTAATGAAAAACTGTTTTTT.

CDR3 protein: CATRTGEGNQPQHF. DNA of the CDR3: TGTGCCACCCGGACAGGGGAAGGCAATCAGCCCCAGCATTTT. This chain links TRBV27 with TRBJ1-5, with 9 positions matching TRBD1. The CDR3 consists of 14 residues. In germline, CDR1 is MNHEY, CDR2 SMNVEV (reference sequence). After removal of 10 bases from V and 2 bases from J, the junction contained 6 bases not matched to a gene.

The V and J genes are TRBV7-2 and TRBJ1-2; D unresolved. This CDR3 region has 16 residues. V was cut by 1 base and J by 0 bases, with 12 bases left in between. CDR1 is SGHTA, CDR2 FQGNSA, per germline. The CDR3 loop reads CASSLGGDRSNYGYTF. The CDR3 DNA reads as TGTGCCAGCAGCTTAGGGGGAGACCGCTCTAACTATGGCTACACCTTC.

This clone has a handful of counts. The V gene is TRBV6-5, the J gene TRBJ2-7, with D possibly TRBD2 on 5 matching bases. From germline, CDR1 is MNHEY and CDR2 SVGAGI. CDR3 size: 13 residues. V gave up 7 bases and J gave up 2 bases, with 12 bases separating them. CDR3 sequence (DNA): TGTGCCAGCACCCACACTAGAACCTACGAGCAGTACTTC. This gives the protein CASTHTRTYEQYF.

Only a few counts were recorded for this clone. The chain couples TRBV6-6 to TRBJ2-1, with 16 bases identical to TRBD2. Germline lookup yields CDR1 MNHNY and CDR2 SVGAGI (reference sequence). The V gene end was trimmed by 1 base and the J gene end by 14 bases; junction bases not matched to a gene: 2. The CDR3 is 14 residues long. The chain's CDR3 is CASSYFGTSGREFF. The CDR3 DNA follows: TGTGCCAGCAGTTACTTCGGGACTAGCGGGAGGGAGTTCTTC.